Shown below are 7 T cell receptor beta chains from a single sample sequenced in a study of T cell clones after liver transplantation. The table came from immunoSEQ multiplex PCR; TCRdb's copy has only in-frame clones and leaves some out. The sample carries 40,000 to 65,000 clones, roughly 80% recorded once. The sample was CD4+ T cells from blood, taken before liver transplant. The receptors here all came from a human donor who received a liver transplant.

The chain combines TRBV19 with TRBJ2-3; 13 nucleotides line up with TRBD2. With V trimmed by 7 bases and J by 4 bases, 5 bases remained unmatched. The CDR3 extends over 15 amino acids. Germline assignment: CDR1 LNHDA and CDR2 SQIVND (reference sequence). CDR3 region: CASTTLAGGPDTQYF. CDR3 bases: TGTGCCAGTACCACACTAGCGGGGGGGCCAGATACGCAGTATTTT.

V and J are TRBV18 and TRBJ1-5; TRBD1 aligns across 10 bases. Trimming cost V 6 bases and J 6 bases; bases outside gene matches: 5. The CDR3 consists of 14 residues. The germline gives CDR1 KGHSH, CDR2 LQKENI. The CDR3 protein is CASSPTGGVQPQHF. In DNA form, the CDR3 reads TGTGCCAGCTCCCCGACAGGGGGCGTTCAGCCCCAGCATTTT.

Written as DNA, the CDR3 is TGTGCCAGCAGCTTGGACGGGAGCTCCTACGAGCAGTACTTC. Its protein is CASSLDGSSYEQYF. The chain employs TRBV7-3 and TRBJ2-7; TRBD2 might be the D (6 bases). In germline, CDR1 is SGHTA, CDR2 FQGTGA. Trimming removed 3 bases from V and 0 bases from J, with 9 bases in between. The length of the CDR3 is 14 residues.

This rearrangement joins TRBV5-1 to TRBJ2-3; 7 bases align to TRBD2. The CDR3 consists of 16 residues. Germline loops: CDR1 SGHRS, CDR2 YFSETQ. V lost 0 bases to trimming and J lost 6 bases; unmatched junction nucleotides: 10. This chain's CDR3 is CASSLELARGRDTQYF. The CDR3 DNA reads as TGCGCCAGCAGCTTGGAACTAGCGAGGGGAAGGGATACGCAGTATTTT.

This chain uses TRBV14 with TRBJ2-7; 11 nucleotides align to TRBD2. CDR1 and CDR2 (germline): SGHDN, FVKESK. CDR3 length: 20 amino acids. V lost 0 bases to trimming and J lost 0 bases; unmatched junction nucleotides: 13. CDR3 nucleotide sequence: TGTGCCAGCAGCCAAGATTCAGGGCTAGCGGGGGGAGTCGGCTCCTACGAGCAGTACTTC. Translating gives CASSQDSGLAGGVGSYEQYF.

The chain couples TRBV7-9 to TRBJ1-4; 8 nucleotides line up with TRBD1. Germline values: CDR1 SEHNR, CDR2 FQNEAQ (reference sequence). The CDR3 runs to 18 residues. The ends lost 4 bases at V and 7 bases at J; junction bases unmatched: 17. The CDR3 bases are TGTGCCAGCAGCTCGACCGGGTCCGGACAGGGCCTGCGTGAAAAACTGTTTTTT. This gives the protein CASSSTGSGQGLREKLFF.

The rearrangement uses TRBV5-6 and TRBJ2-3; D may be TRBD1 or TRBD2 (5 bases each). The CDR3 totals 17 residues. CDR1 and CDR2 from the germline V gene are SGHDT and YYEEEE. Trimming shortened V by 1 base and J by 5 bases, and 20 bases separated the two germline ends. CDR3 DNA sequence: TGTGCCAGCAGCTTGTTCTCCGGGACGGCGACCGGAGATACGCAGTATTTT. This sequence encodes CASSLFSGTATGDTQYF.